The 15 T cell receptor beta chains reported below all come from one sample, sequenced in a study of cytomegalovirus exposure and HLA in healthy donors. Repertoires were generated with immunoSEQ multiplex PCR, while TCRdb's copy carries only in-frame clones and drops some. This table holds 200,000 or so clones, almost 90% found once. Sequenced: PBMCs. The receptors shown here come from a woman aged 18 to 35 in good health and CMV-seronegative.

The chain links TRBV5-4 to TRBJ1-1; 7 bases align to TRBD1. The CDR3 loop spans 17 amino acids. After removal of 5 bases from V and 0 bases from J, the junction contained 13 bases not matched to a gene. Germline CDR1 and CDR2: SGHNT and YYREEE (reference sequence). DNA for the CDR3: TGTGCCAGCAGACCGCCTACAGGGGATTACTTGAACACTGAAGCTTTCTTT. Amino acids: CASRPPTGDYLNTEAFF.

The V and J genes are TRBV7-2 and TRBJ2-7; tentative D call: TRBD1 (6 bases). Germline V gives CDR1 SGHTA, CDR2 FQGNSA. There are 16 residues in the CDR3. V lost 6 bases and J lost 2, with 20 bases in between. In nucleotides, the CDR3 is TGTGCCAGCAGTAAGGGGGTCTTACTCGGGACCTACGAGCAGTACTTC. Translation gives CASSKGVLLGTYEQYF.

This rearrangement joins TRBV29-1 to TRBJ2-1; TRBD2 agrees at 10 bases. CDR3 length equals 19 residues. J was trimmed by 4 bases and V by 5 bases; bases with no gene match: 20. CDR1 is SQVTM and CDR2 is ANQGSEA in the germline V gene. This chain's CDR3 is CSVTEILAGGSMEYNEQFF. The DNA of the CDR3 is TGCAGCGTTACGGAGATATTAGCGGGAGGCTCGATGGAATACAATGAGCAGTTCTTC.

This clone was counted a few times. V is TRBV19 and J is TRBJ2-7, with a tentative D call TRBD1 (6 bases). V was pared by 0 bases and J by 4 bases, with 13 bases between. The CDR3 consists of 15 residues. CDR1 and CDR2 from the germline V gene are LNHDA and SQIVND (reference sequence). The CDR3 DNA is TGTGCCAGTAGTATAGATCCGGCAGGGGTATACGAGCAGTACTTC. This gives the protein CASSIDPAGVYEQYF.

The V call is TRBV19, the J call TRBJ2-7, with 7 bases matching TRBD1. The CDR3 has 12 residues. Per the germline V gene, CDR1 is LNHDA and CDR2 is SQIVND (reference sequence). The V gene end was trimmed by 9 bases and the J gene end by 1 base; junction bases not matched to a gene: 3. The CDR3 is CASGTESYEQYF. DNA of the CDR3: TGTGCCAGCGGGACAGAGTCCTACGAGCAGTACTTC.

The gene calls are TRBV5-4 and TRBJ2-7, with 10 bases aligning to TRBD2. CDR1 and CDR2 (germline): SGHNT, YYREEE (reference sequence). With V trimmed by 1 base and J by 6 bases, 7 bases remained unmatched. The CDR3 covers 15 residues. As DNA, the CDR3 is TGTGCCAGCAGCTTGTCCCTAGCGGGAGATGGCGAGCAGTACTTC. Translation: CASSLSLAGDGEQYF.

This clone has a handful of counts. CDR3 DNA: TGTGCCAGTAGTAGTCACTCAAAGAATGAGCAGTTCTTC. This sequence encodes CASSSHSKNEQFF. The chain employs TRBV19 and TRBJ2-1; the D is unclear. Trimming took 4 bases from V and 7 from J, leaving 11 bases between them. The CDR3 totals 13 residues. Germline V gene sequence: CDR1 LNHDA, CDR2 SQIVND (reference sequence).

This chain connects TRBV11-3 to TRBJ1-1, with unresolved D. This CDR3 has 13 residues. V was pared by 3 bases and J by 0 bases, with 5 bases between. From germline, CDR1 is SGHNT and CDR2 YENEEA. CDR3 in DNA: TGTGCCAGCAGCTTCTCCGTGAACACTGAAGCTTTCTTT. Protein: CASSFSVNTEAFF.

The rearrangement joins TRBV7-9 to TRBJ2-3; 7 bases are shared with TRBD2. The CDR3 consists of 17 residues. The germline CDR1 and CDR2 sequences are SEHNR and FQNEAQ (reference sequence). V was pared by 6 bases and J by 1 base, with 13 bases of the junction left unmatched. The CDR3 sequence: CASSTSSRGSGTDTQYF. In nucleotides, the CDR3 is TGTGCCAGCAGTACTTCCTCCCGCGGGAGTGGCACAGATACGCAGTATTTT.

V and J are TRBV9 and TRBJ1-2; D is perhaps TRBD1 (5 bases). The CDR3 is made up of 13 amino acids. V was cut by 0 bases and J by 4 bases, with 7 bases left in between. CDR1 is SGDLS and CDR2 is YYNGEE in the germline V gene. This chain's CDR3 is CASSVAGIYGYTF. As DNA, the CDR3 is TGTGCCAGCAGCGTAGCAGGGATCTATGGCTACACCTTC.

The rearrangement uses TRBV7-2 and TRBJ1-3; no definite D call. The germline V gene encodes CDR1 SGHTA and CDR2 FQGNSA. The CDR3 is made up of 15 amino acids. Trimming stripped 0 bases from V and 2 bases from J, with 8 bases between. In DNA, the CDR3 is TGTGCCAGCAGCTTAGCGCAGATTCCTGGAAACACCATATATTTT. Its translation: CASSLAQIPGNTIYF.

V gene TRBV6-6 combines with J gene TRBJ1-1; no firm D call. V was shortened by 7 bases and J by 2 bases, with 20 bases between the two germline ends. Germline CDR1 MNHNY, CDR2 SVGAGI (reference sequence). The CDR3 loop spans 16 amino acids. The CDR3 is CASTQRREVRNTEAFF. CDR3 nucleotide sequence: TGTGCCAGCACCCAAAGAAGGGAGGTCCGAAACACTGAAGCTTTCTTT.

The chain recombines TRBV28 with TRBJ1-4; the D is unclear. V lost 2 bases and J lost 8, with 6 bases in between. In germline, CDR1 is MDHEN, CDR2 SYDVKM. This CDR3 region has 12 residues. For the CDR3, the DNA is TGTGCCAGCAGTTTACAGTTCGAAAAACTGTTTTTT. This encodes CASSLQFEKLFF.

This clone has just one count. The rearrangement uses TRBV6-5 and TRBJ2-2; no clear D gene. V lost 7 bases, J lost 0 bases, and 12 bases lay in between. The CDR3 spans 15 residues. The germline CDR1 and CDR2 sequences are MNHEY and SVGAGI. In DNA, the CDR3 is TGTGCCAGCACCTCCCCCAGCGCGAACACCGGGGAGCTGTTTTTT. Its translation is CASTSPSANTGELFF.

The V gene is TRBV19, the J gene TRBJ2-7, with a tentative D call TRBD1 (6 bases). The CDR3 covers 14 residues. Trimming removed 3 bases from V and 2 bases from J, with 11 bases in between. Germline V gene lookup returns CDR1 LNHDA and CDR2 SQIVND (reference sequence). The CDR3 DNA sequence: TGTGCCAGTAGTATTACAGGGACGACCTACGAGCAGTACTTC. It specifies CASSITGTTYEQYF.